Given below is one T cell receptor (beta chain) in context. This sample was taken from a study of shared clonotypes between healthy human individuals. Sequencing was performed with immunoSEQ multiplex PCR; in TCRdb, only in-frame clones are kept and a portion is missing. The table lists roughly 700,000 clones, about 90% of them singletons. V dropped 0 bases and J dropped 8; count of bases not matched to a gene: 11. CDR1 and CDR2 from the germline V gene are SGHVS and FQNEAQ. The CDR3 length is 17 residues. The sequenced sample was memory CD8+ T cells from PBMCs. Indicated subset: CD45RO+ cells pooled with CCR7-negative TemRA cells. This chain joins TRBV7-8 and TRBJ2-1, with 9 bases fitting TRBD2. This receptor was taken from a man younger than 35 in good health. Some clones in this sample may be carry-over from other donors' samples. CDR3 DNA sequence: TGTGCCAGCAGCTTAGCGTCTGGCGGGAGGGCCCGAGATGAGCAGTTCTTC. Translation: CASSLASGGRARDEQFF.